These 14 T cell receptor beta chains were sequenced from one sample in a study of molecular identifiers for immune sequencing clone quantification. TCRdb ran MiXCR on the PCR reads and lists one entry per CDR3 protein. The sample carries about 100,000 distinct CDR3 sequences, 21% recorded once. The sequenced sample was naive CD8+ T cells from blood, with Jurkat cell RNA spiked in. Subset described: FACS-sorted CD8+CD4-CCR7+CD45RA+ naive T cells. Source of these receptors: a human donor in good health. Some libraries in this study had Jurkat cell RNA spiked in.

The genes are TRBV19 and TRBJ2-7; no clear D. Per germline, CDR1 LNHDA and CDR2 SQIVND (reference sequence). Trimming stripped 7 bases from V and 0 bases from J, with 13 bases between. The CDR3 is 14 residues long. The CDR3 region has the DNA TGTGCCAGTATTATGGGCTCGGGCTCCTACGAGCAGTACTTC. Residues: CASIMGSGSYEQYF.

The V call is TRBV4-3, the J call TRBJ2-7; D uncertain. The CDR3 consists of 14 residues. V shed 0 bases and J shed 3 bases, with 9 bases lying between them. The germline gives CDR1 LGHNA, CDR2 YSLEER. The CDR3, as DNA: TGCGCCAGCAGCCAAGACCCCAGAGACTACGAGCAGTACTTC. Protein sequence: CASSQDPRDYEQYF.

This clonotype appeared a few times. The J gene is TRBJ2-1, the V gene TRBV6-4; 10 bases are a match to TRBD2. V lost 3 bases to trimming and J lost 6 bases; unmatched junction nucleotides: 8. Germline V CDR1 and CDR2: MRHNA, SNTAGT. The CDR3 spans 16 residues. The CDR3 nucleotides are TGTGCCAGCAGTGAGCAAAGCGGGGGGGTCATCAATGAGCAGTTCTTC. As protein: CASSEQSGGVINEQFF.

The V call is TRBV6-2 or TRBV6-3, the J call TRBJ2-7, with D tentatively TRBD1 (6 bases). Germline lookup yields CDR1 MNHEY and CDR2 SVGEGT. V lost 5 bases and J 2 bases, leaving 13 bases between the germline ends. The CDR3 consists of 14 residues. CDR3 region: CASSPWTETYEQYF. As DNA, the CDR3 is TGTGCCAGCAGTCCCTGGACAGAGACCTACGAGCAGTACTTC.

This clonotype was detected ten times or more. The V gene is TRBV7-6, the J gene TRBJ1-2; tentatively, D is TRBD1 (5 bases). Trimming cost V 1 base and J 4 bases, with 10 bases left between them. Germline V CDR1 and CDR2: SGHVS, FNYEAQ. The CDR3 length is 14 residues. The CDR3 reads CASSLDGGIYGYTF. CDR3 DNA: TGTGCCAGCAGCTTAGACGGGGGAATCTATGGCTACACCTTC.

In regard to this clonotype: A much bigger clone sits one base away, suggesting this may be a read error. It is likely a read error, because the conserved phenylalanine at the end of the CDR3 is missing. The chain uses TRBV4-1 and TRBJ2-2, with D possibly being TRBD1 or TRBD2 (5 bases each). The CDR3 contains 16 residues. V was clipped by 1 base and J by 5 bases, with 14 bases between them. CDR1 is MGHRA and CDR2 is YSYEKL in the germline V gene. The CDR3 DNA sequence: TGCGCCAGCAGCCAAGCAAGCGCTGAGGGGACCGGGGAGCTGTTTCTT. It specifies CASSQASAEGTGELFL.

A word on this clonotype: With a much larger clone just one base away, this may be a read error. The chain couples TRBV7-7 to TRBJ2-3; D possibly corresponds to TRBD2 (6 bases). This CDR3 region has 13 residues. Germline-derived CDR1 and CDR2 are SSHAT and FNYEAQ (reference sequence). The CDR3 sequence is CTSSLIATDTQYF. The CDR3 nucleotides read TGTACTAGCAGCTTAATAGCAACAGATACGCAGTATTTT.

This clonotype was seen repeatedly, ten times or more. The chain has TRBV6-2 or TRBV6-3 and TRBJ2-7, with 10 positions matching TRBD1. Germline V gene data show CDR1 as MNHEY and CDR2 as SVGEGT. There are 15 residues in the CDR3. V was clipped by 6 bases and J by 4 bases; unmatched bases: 9. CDR3 sequence: CASRPDRGRPYEQYF. The CDR3 DNA follows: TGTGCCAGCAGACCCGACAGGGGGCGTCCGTACGAGCAGTACTTC.

This clonotype was seen at least ten times. This rearrangement joins TRBV7-2 to TRBJ1-6; D is undetermined. V lost 4 bases and J lost 3, with 10 bases in between. The CDR3 is made up of 15 amino acids. Looked up from germline, CDR1 is SGHTA and CDR2 is FQGNSA. The CDR3 DNA reads TGTGCCAGCAGCTGGGGAACAAACTATAATTCACCCCTCCACTTT. Amino acids: CASSWGTNYNSPLHF.

The J gene is TRBJ2-7, the V gene TRBV10-3, with 10 bases lining up with TRBD1. In germline, CDR1 is ENHRY, CDR2 SYGVKD. The CDR3 is 14 residues long. V was pared by 2 bases and J by 3 bases, with 1 base of the junction left unmatched. CDR3 loop: CAISEDRGHYEQYF. The CDR3 DNA is TGTGCCATCAGTGAGGACAGGGGGCACTACGAGCAGTACTTC.

This clonotype has ten or more counts. The chain has TRBV6-1 and TRBJ2-7, with 10 nucleotides matching TRBD2. Germline lookup yields CDR1 MNHNS and CDR2 SASEGT. The V and J ends lost 0 bases and 3 bases, in that order; junction bases with no gene match: 8. The CDR3 consists of 17 residues. The CDR3 nucleotides are TGTGCCAGCAGTGAAGCGCTGTGGGCTAGCGGGAGCTACGAGCAGTACTTC. Encoded protein: CASSEALWASGSYEQYF.

The chain is built from TRBV7-6 and TRBJ2-1; D remains ambiguous. The CDR3 consists of 14 residues. V was shortened by 2 bases and J by 5 bases, with 10 bases between the two germline ends. CDR1 is SGHVS and CDR2 is FNYEAQ in the germline V gene. The CDR3 is CASSLLTANNEQFF. CDR3 in DNA: TGTGCCAGCAGCTTACTAACAGCGAACAATGAGCAGTTCTTC.

Only a few counts were recorded for this clonotype. This may come from a read error, since a much larger clone is one base off. V usage is TRBV4-1 and J usage is TRBJ2-1, with D unresolved. V was clipped by 0 bases and J by 6 bases, with 24 bases between them. The CDR3 length is 19 residues. CDR1 is MGHRA, CDR2 YSYEKL, per germline. The CDR3 region is CASSQDHPGPDTATNEQFF. The CDR3, as DNA: TGCGCCAGCAGCCAAGATCACCCCGGGCCCGATACGGCAACCAATGAGCAGTTCTTC.

This clonotype was seen a few times. The junction and the germline gene differ at one end; a read error may be behind it. The gene calls are TRBV5-3 and TRBJ2-2, with 8 bases aligning to TRBD2. TRBV5-3 is known as an ORF, though its function is uncertain. The CDR3 consists of 17 residues. As DNA, the CDR3 is TGTGCCAGCAGCTTAAACGGGAGGGCCGCGAACACCGGGGAGCTGTTTTTT. Protein: CASSLNGRAANTGELFF.